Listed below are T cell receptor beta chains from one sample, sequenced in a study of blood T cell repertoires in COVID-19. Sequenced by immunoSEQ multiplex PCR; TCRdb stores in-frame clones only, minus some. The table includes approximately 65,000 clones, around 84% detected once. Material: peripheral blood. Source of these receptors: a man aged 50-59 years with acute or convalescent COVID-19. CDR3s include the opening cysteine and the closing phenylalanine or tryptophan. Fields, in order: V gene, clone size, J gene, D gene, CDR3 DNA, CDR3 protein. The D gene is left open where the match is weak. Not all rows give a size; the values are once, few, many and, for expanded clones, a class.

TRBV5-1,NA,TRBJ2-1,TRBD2,TGCGCCAGCAGCACATGGACTAGCGGGGGAACGACCTACAATGAGCAGTTCTTC,CASSTWTSGGTTYNEQFF
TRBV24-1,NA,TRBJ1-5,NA,TGTGCCACCAGTGTGTCAGGTAGCAATCAGCCCCAGCATTTT,CATSVSGSNQPQHF
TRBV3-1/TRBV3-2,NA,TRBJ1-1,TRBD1,TGTGCCAGCAGCCTACAGGGGGGGAACACTGAAGCTTTCTTT,CASSLQGGNTEAFF
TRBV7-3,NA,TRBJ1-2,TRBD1,TGTGCCAGCAGCCTGGGACAGGGGAGCGTTTATGGCTACACCTTC,CASSLGQGSVYGYTF
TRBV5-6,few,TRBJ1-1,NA,TGTGCCAGCAGCTTGCGGGACACTGAAGCTTTCTTT,CASSLRDTEAFF
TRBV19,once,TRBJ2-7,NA,TGTGCCAGTAGTGTGGCAGGATTCCCCGACTCCTACGAGCAGTACTTC,CASSVAGFPDSYEQYF
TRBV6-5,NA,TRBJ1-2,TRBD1,TGTGCCAGCAGCCCACAGGGGGCGGAGAGGAGCTACACCTTC,CASSPQGAERSYTF
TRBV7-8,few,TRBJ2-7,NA,TGTGCCAGCAGCTTAGGCCCCCGAGGCGAGCAGTACTTC,CASSLGPRGEQYF
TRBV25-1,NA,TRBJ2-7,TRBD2,TGTGCCAGCAGTGAATCTGCTAGCGGGAGGTCGGGGGAGCAGTACTTC,CASSESASGRSGEQYF
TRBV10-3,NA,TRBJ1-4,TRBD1,TGTGCCACCCACACGGGACAGACTAATGAAAAACTGTTTTTT,CATHTGQTNEKLFF
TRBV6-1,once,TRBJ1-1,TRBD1,TGTGCCAGCAGTGATAGGACAGGGGGTAACACTGAAGCTTTCTTT,CASSDRTGGNTEAFF
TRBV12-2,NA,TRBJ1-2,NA,TGTGCAAGTCGCCCGCCCCCAGGGCAGGTCGACGGCTACACCTTC,CASRPPPGQVDGYTF
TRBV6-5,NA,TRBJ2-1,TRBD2,TGTGCCACCACAAAACCTCGCGGGGGGGGGAATGAGCAGTTCTTC,CATTKPRGGGNEQFF
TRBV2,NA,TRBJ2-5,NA,TGTGCCAGCAGCCCTCGGAGACAAGAGACCCAGTACTTC,CASSPRRQETQYF
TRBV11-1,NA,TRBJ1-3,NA,TGTGCCAGCAGCGCAAGGGAGGGCTCTGGAAACACCATATATTTT,CASSAREGSGNTIYF
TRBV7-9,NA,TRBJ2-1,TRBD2,TGTGCCAGCAGCTTAGGTGGCGGCGGGGGGGCGTACAATGAGCAGTTCTTC,CASSLGGGGGAYNEQFF
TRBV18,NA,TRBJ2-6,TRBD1,TGTGCCAGCTCACCCGGACAGGGTTCAGGGGCCAACGTCCTGACTTTC,CASSPGQGSGANVLTF
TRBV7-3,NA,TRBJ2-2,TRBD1,TGTGCCAGCAGCTCGACAGGGGGCAGGTTTGGCGGGGAGCTGTTTTTT,CASSSTGGRFGGELFF
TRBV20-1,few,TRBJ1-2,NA,TGCAGTGCCAGTCTTCTCATGGGGGCTTCTGTCGGCTACACCTTC,CSASLLMGASVGYTF
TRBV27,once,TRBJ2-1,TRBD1,TGTGCCAGCAGTTTATCGTGGAGGGACAGGGGGAACAATGAGCAGTTCTTC,CASSLSWRDRGNNEQFF
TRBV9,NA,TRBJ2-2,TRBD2,TGTGCCAGCAGCGTAGCGAGACTAGCGGGGAGCACCGGGGAGCTGTTTTTT,CASSVARLAGSTGELFF
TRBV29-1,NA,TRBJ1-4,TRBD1,TGCAGCGTTGAAGGCGGACAGGGGATTGAAAAACTGTTTTTT,CSVEGGQGIEKLFF
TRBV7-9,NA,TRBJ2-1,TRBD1,TGTGCCAGCAGCTCCCTAGACAGGGTCTCCGAGCAGTTCTTC,CASSSLDRVSEQFF
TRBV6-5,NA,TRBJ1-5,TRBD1,TGTGCCAGCAGTCTCGACAGGGGAACTCAGCCCCAGCATTTT,CASSLDRGTQPQHF
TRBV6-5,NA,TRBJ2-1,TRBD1,TGTGCCAGCTCGACAGGGGTAGACTCCTACAATGAGCAGTTCTTC,CASSTGVDSYNEQFF
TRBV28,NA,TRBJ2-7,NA,TGTGCCAGCAGTTCCGGGACTCCTGCCTCCTACGAGCAGTACTTC,CASSSGTPASYEQYF
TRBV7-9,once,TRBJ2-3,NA,TGTGCCAGCAGCATAAGGACAGTGAGCACAGATACGCAGTATTTT,CASSIRTVSTDTQYF
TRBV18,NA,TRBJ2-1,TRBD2,TGTGCCAGCTCACCCTCAACTAGCGGGGGGTACAATGAGCAGTTCTTC,CASSPSTSGGYNEQFF
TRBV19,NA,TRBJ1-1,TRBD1,TGTGCCAGTATAGGGACAGGGTGGTTCGGGGACACTGAAGCTTTCTTT,CASIGTGWFGDTEAFF
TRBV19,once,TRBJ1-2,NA,TGTGCCAGTAGTATACACAGAGAACCTTATGGCTACACCTTC,CASSIHREPYGYTF
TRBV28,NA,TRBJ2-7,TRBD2,TGTGCCAGCAGCAGAAGCGGGAGAACCTACGAGCAGTACTTC,CASSRSGRTYEQYF
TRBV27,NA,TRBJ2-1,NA,TGTGCCAGCAGTGGGGGGACTTTCTACAATGAGCAGTTCTTC,CASSGGTFYNEQFF
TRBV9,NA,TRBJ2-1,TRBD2,TGTGCCAGCAGCGTAGAACTAGCGGGGGGGAATGAGCAGTTCTTC,CASSVELAGGNEQFF
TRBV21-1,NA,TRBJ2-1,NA,TGTGCCAGCAGCAACGGGACAGGGCCCAATGAGCAGTTCTTC,CASSNGTGPNEQFF
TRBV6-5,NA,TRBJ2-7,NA,TGTGCCAGCAGTTACTCCGGGGACGAGCAGTACTTC,CASSYSGDEQYF
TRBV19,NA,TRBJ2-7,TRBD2,TGTGCCAGTAGGGAGACTAGCGGGAGTATATCCTACGAGCAGTACTTC,CASRETSGSISYEQYF
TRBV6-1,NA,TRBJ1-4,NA,TGTGCCAGCAGTGAAGTAAAGGGGGTTAATGAAAAACTGTTTTTT,CASSEVKGVNEKLFF
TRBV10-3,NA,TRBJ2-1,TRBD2,TGTGCCATCAGTGTTGGACTAGCGACCTACAATGAGCAGTTCTTC,CAISVGLATYNEQFF
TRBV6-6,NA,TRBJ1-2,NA,TGTGCCAGCACAGGGCCTGGCTACACCTTC,CASTGPGYTF
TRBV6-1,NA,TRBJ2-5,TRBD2,TGTGCCAGCAGTGGACGGACTAGCGGGGGGCAGGGGACCCAGTACTTC,CASSGRTSGGQGTQYF
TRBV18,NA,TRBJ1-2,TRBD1,TGTGCCAGCTCACCTGACCGGAGGACAGGGGCCCTCTATGGCTACACCTTC,CASSPDRRTGALYGYTF
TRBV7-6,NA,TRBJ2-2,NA,TGTGCCAGCAGCCGGCAGGGGGGTTCGAACACCGGGGAGCTGTTTTTT,CASSRQGGSNTGELFF
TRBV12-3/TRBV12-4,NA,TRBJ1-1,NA,TGTGCCAGCAGTTACGATCCCACTCCGATGGCTTTCTTT,CASSYDPTPMAFF
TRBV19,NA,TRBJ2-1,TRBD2,TGTGCCAGTAGTTTAGCGGGAGGGGGAAGGAATGAGCAGTTCTTC,CASSLAGGGRNEQFF
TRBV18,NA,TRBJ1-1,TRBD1,TGTGCCAGCTCACCACGAAGAGGGGGCGAAGGGATGAACACTGAAGCTTTCTTT,CASSPRRGGEGMNTEAFF
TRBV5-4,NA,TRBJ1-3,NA,TGTGCCAGCAGCCCCGGTCCATCGGAGGGAAACACCATATATTTT,CASSPGPSEGNTIYF
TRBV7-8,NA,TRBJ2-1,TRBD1,TGTGCCAGCAGCTCGGGACAGCCAACCTACAATGAGCAGTTCTTC,CASSSGQPTYNEQFF
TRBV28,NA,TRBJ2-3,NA,TGTGCCAGCACGGGGATAGGAACAGATACGCAGTATTTT,CASTGIGTDTQYF
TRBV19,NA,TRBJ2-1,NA,TGTGCCAGTAGTATCGTCGATGAGCAGTTCTTC,CASSIVDEQFF
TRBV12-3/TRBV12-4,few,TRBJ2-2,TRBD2,TGTGCCAGCAGGCTTGGGAGGGGAGGGGAGCTGTTTTTT,CASRLGRGGELFF
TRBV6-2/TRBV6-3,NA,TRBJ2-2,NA,TGTGCCAGCAGTCCAGGAGGGGGCCGGAACACCGGGGAGCTGTTTTTT,CASSPGGGRNTGELFF
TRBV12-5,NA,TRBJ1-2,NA,TGTGCTAGTGGTTTGGTACTGGGGGGACCTAACTATGGCTACACCTTC,CASGLVLGGPNYGYTF
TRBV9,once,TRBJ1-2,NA,TGTGCCAGCAGCCTGGGGCCGGCGGACCTAGCGGCCTTC,CASSLGPADLAAF
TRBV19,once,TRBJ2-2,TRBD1,TGTGCCACATGGGACAGGGGCGGTACCGGGGAGCTGTTTTTT,CATWDRGGTGELFF
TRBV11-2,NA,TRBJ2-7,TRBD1,TGTGCCAGCAGCACAGGGGCGTACGAGCAGTACTTC,CASSTGAYEQYF
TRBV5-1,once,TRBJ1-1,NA,TGCGCCAGCAGCTTGGATGCGAGAAAGAACACTGAAGCTTTCTTT,CASSLDARKNTEAFF
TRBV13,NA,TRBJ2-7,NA,TGTGCCAGCAGCTTAGGCTTCACACTATACGAGCAGTACTTC,CASSLGFTLYEQYF
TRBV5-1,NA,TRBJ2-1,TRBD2,TGCGCCAGCAGCTACCCGCGGGAGCTGAATGAGCAGTTCTTC,CASSYPRELNEQFF